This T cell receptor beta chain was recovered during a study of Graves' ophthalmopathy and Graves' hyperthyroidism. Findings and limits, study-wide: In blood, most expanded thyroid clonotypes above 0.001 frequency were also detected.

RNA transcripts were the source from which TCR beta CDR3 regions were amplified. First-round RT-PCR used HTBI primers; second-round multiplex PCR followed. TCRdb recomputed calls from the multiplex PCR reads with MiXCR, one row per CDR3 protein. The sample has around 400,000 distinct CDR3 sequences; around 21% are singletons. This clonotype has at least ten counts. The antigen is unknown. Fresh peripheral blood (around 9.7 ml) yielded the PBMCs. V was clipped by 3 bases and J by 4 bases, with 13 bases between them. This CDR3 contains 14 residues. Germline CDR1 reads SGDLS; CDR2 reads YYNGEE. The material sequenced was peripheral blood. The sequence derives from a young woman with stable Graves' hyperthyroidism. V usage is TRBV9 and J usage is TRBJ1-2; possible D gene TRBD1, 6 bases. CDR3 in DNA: TGTGCCAGCAGCGCGGGGGACACTCCCTATGGCTACACCTTC. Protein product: CASSAGDTPYGYTF.